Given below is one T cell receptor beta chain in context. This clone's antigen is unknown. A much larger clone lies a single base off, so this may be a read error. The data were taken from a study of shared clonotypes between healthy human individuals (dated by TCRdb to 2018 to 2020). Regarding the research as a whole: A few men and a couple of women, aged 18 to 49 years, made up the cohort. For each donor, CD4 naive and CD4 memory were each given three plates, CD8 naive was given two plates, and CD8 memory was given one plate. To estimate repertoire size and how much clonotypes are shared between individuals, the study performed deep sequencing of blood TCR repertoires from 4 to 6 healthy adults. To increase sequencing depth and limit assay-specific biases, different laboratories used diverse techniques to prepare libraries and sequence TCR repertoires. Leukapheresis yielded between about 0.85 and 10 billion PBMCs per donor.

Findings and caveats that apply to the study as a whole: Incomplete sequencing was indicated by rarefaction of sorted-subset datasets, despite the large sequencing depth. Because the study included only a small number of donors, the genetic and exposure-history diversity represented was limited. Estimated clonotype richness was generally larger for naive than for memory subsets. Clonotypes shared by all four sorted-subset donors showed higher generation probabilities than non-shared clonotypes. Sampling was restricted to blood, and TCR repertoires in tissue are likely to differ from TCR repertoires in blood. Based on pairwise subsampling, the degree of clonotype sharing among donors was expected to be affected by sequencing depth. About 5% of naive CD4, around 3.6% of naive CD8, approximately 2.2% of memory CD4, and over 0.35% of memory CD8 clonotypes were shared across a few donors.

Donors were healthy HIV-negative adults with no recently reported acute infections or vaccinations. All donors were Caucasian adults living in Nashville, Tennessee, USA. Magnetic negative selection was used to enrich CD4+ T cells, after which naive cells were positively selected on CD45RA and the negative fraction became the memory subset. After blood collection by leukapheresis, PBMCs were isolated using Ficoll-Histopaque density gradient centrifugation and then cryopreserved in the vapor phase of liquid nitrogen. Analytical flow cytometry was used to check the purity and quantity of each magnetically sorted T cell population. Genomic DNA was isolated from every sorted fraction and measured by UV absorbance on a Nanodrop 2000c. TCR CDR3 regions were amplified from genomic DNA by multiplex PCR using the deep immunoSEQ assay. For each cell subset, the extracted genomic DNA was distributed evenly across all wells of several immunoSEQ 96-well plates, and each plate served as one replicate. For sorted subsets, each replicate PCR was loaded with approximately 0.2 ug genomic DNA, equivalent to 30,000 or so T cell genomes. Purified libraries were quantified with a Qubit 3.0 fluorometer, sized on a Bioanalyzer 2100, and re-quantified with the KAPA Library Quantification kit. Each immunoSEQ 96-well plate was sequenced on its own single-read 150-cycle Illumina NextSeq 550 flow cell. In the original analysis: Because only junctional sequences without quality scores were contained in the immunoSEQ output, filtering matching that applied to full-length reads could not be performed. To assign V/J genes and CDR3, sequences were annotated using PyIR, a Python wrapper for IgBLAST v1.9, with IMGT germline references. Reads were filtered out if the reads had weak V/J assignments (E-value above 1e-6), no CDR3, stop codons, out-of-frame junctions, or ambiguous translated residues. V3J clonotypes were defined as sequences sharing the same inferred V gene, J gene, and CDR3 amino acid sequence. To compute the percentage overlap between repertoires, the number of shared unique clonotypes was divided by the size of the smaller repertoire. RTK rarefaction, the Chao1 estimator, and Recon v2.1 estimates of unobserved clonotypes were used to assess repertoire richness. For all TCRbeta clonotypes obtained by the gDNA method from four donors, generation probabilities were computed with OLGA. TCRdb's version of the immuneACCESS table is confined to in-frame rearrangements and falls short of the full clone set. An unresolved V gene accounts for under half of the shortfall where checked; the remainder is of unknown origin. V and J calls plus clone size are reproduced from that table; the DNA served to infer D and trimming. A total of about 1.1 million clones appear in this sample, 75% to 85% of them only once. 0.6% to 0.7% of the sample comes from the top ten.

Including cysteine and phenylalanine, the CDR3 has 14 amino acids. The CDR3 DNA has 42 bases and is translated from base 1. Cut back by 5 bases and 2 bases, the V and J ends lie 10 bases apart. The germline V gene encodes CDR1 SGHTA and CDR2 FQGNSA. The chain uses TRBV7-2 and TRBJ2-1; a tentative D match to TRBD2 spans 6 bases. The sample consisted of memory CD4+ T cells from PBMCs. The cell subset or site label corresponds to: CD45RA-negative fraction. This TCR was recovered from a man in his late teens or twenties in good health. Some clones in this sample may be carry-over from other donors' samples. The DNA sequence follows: TGTGCCAGCAGCCCGGGACTCACCTACAATGAGCAGTTCTTC. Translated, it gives CASSPGLTYNEQFF.